What follows are 30 T cell receptor beta chains derived from one specimen sequenced in a study of shared T cell receptors in the human thymus. The assay was immunoSEQ multiplex PCR, and TCRdb's table has in-frame clones only and misses some. Among a few hundred thousand clones listed, about 95% were seen once. Sequencing input: thymocytes. These receptors all stem from a human donor.

This CDR3 is CAISDWEGYATDTQYF. The CDR3 DNA reads TGTGCCATCAGTGACTGGGAGGGATACGCGACAGATACGCAGTATTTT. V usage is TRBV10-3 and J usage is TRBJ2-3; the match to TRBD2 covers 7 bases. CDR1 and CDR2 (germline): ENHRY, SYGVKD. V lost 3 bases to trimming and J lost 3 bases; unmatched junction nucleotides: 9. There are 16 residues in the CDR3.

This clone has just one count. The gene calls are TRBV19 and TRBJ2-3, with D unclear. This CDR3 has 16 residues. Deletions cut 3 bases from V and 0 bases from J, with 13 bases between. Germline CDR1 LNHDA, CDR2 SQIVND (reference sequence). CDR3 DNA: TGTGCCAGTAGTATGGTAGCATTTACTAGCACAGATACGCAGTATTTT. It encodes CASSMVAFTSTDTQYF.

The CDR3 DNA reads TGTGCCAGCAATCAGTGGGCCGGACAGCAAAGCAATCAGCCCCAGCATTTT. Protein product: CASNQWAGQQSNQPQHF. This rearrangement joins TRBV27 to TRBJ1-5; a weak D match, TRBD1 (6 bases). The V gene lost 7 bases and the J gene lost 1 base, with 20 bases spanning the gap. Looked up from germline, CDR1 is MNHEY and CDR2 is SMNVEV (reference sequence). The CDR3 contains 17 residues.

The chain uses TRBV9 and TRBJ2-2; 11 bases fit TRBD2. Trimming cost V 7 bases and J 4 bases; bases outside gene matches: 3. The CDR3 has 14 residues. CDR1 SGDLS and CDR2 YYNGEE come from the germline V gene. CDR3 sequence: CASALAGGTGELFF. DNA for the CDR3: TGTGCCAGCGCCCTAGCGGGAGGCACCGGGGAGCTGTTTTTT.

This clone was picked up one time. The CDR3 coding sequence is TGCAGCGTGACGACAGGGCCCCAAGAGACCCAGTACTTC. Amino acid sequence: CSVTTGPQETQYF. V and J are TRBV29-1 and TRBJ2-5; 7 positions agree with TRBD1. The V and J ends lost 6 bases and 1 base, in that order; junction bases with no gene match: 5. Germline loops: CDR1 SQVTM, CDR2 ANQGSEA. The CDR3 has 13 amino acids.

The CDR3 bases are TGTGCCAGCCGAGGCGGGGTTGTGGCAGATACGCAGTATTTT. This sequence encodes CASRGGVVADTQYF. J is TRBJ2-3 and V is TRBV28; D is perhaps TRBD2 (6 bases). Germline CDR1 reads MDHEN; CDR2 reads SYDVKM. This CDR3 region has 14 residues. Trimming took 8 bases from V and 4 from J, leaving 16 bases between them. The full variable domain, its missing parts supplied by reference TRBV28 and TRBJ2-3, is DVKVTQSSRYLVKRTGEKVFLECVQDMDHENMFWYRQDPGLGLRLIYFSYDVKMKEKGDIPEGYSVSREKKERFSLILESASTNQTSMYLCASRGGVVADTQYFGPGTRLTVL.

V usage is TRBV7-9 and J usage is TRBJ1-4; D perhaps matches TRBD1 (6 bases). Trimming removed 0 bases at V and 4 bases at J, with 12 bases between. Per germline, CDR1 SEHNR and CDR2 FQNEAQ (reference sequence). The CDR3 is 16 amino acids. The CDR3: CASSLAPGQHNEKLFF. DNA of the CDR3: TGTGCCAGCAGCTTAGCCCCTGGACAGCATAATGAAAAACTGTTTTTT.

This clone appeared once. The chain carries TRBV5-1 and TRBJ2-4; D is unresolved. The CDR3 loop spans 16 amino acids. From germline, CDR1 is SGHRS and CDR2 YFSETQ. V was pared by 2 bases and J by 0 bases, with 12 bases between. In nucleotides, the CDR3 is TGCGCCAGCAGCTTAGAAAGGGAAGCAGCCAAAAACATTCAGTACTTC. Residues: CASSLEREAAKNIQYF.

The chain has TRBV28 and TRBJ2-1; 12 bases align to TRBD2. The CDR3 is 19 amino acids. Germline loops: CDR1 MDHEN, CDR2 SYDVKM. V trimming: 10 bases; J trimming: 4 bases; junction bases outside the gene matches: 20. The CDR3 loop reads CATQGTAPTSGSKYNEQFF. CDR3 bases: TGTGCCACCCAAGGGACAGCTCCGACTAGCGGGAGCAAGTACAATGAGCAGTTCTTC.

This clone is a singleton in its sample. The chain carries TRBV7-9 and TRBJ2-7; 14 bases align to TRBD2. The V gene end was trimmed by 5 bases and the J gene end by 4 bases; junction bases not matched to a gene: 7. The CDR3 spans 16 residues. Germline loops: CDR1 SEHNR, CDR2 FQNEAQ (reference sequence). CDR3 residues: CASSSRLAGGLYEQYF. CDR3 in DNA: TGTGCCAGCAGCAGCAGACTAGCGGGAGGGCTTTACGAGCAGTACTTC.

The gene calls are TRBV19 and TRBJ1-1; maybe TRBD1 (5 bases). CDR1 LNHDA and CDR2 SQIVND come from the germline V gene (reference sequence). The CDR3 totals 15 residues. V was clipped by 4 bases and J by 1 base, with 13 bases between them. In DNA, the CDR3 is TGTGCCAGTAGTACAGGGCACTTAAAGAACACTGAAGCTTTCTTT. Residues: CASSTGHLKNTEAFF.

The chain carries TRBV6-5 and TRBJ2-3; 8 bases match TRBD1. The ends lost 4 bases at V and 2 bases at J; junction bases unmatched: 5. Germline CDR1 and CDR2: MNHEY and SVGAGI. This CDR3 spans 15 amino acids. This chain's CDR3 is CASSSGGANTDTQYF. In nucleotides, the CDR3 is TGTGCCAGCAGTTCAGGGGGCGCAAACACAGATACGCAGTATTTT.

This chain links TRBV7-2 with TRBJ1-4, with D possibly matching TRBD1 (5 bases). V dropped 6 bases and J dropped 8 bases, with 13 bases sitting between them. CDR1 SGHTA and CDR2 FQGNSA come from the germline V gene. The CDR3 has 13 residues. This chain's CDR3 is CASRPGKGEKLFF. CDR3 bases: TGTGCCAGCAGACCAGGGAAGGGGGAAAAACTGTTTTTT.

This chain uses TRBV5-8 with TRBJ1-2; the D is unclear. The V gene lost 7 bases and the J gene lost 5 bases, with 21 bases spanning the gap. CDR1 and CDR2 from the germline V gene are SGHTS and YDEGEE. There are 15 residues in the CDR3. This CDR3 reads CASQPWPREKYGYTF. Here the CDR3 DNA reads TGTGCCAGCCAACCTTGGCCCAGAGAAAAATATGGCTACACCTTC.

This rearrangement joins TRBV7-2 to TRBJ1-4, with TRBD1 as a possible D gene (5 bases). Germline CDR1 and CDR2: SGHTA and FQGNSA. Deletions cut 5 bases from V and 8 bases from J, with 15 bases between. The CDR3 runs to 14 residues. The CDR3 nucleotides are TGTGCCAGCAGCCCGGCAGGGTGGATGGAAAAACTGTTTTTT. Protein product: CASSPAGWMEKLFF.

The count of this clone is one. The J gene is TRBJ2-2, the V gene TRBV18, with TRBD1 matching 8 bases. Germline CDR1 reads KGHSH; CDR2 reads LQKENI. This CDR3 comprises 16 residues. With 3 bases clipped from V and 3 bases from J, the junction kept 6 bases outside the gene matches. CDR3 residues: CASSPLGQGYTGELFF. The CDR3 bases are TGTGCCAGCTCACCCCTCGGACAGGGTTACACCGGGGAGCTGTTTTTT.

This clone has a single count. This chain links TRBV10-3 with TRBJ2-3; tentatively, D is TRBD2 (5 bases). The V end lost 2 bases, the J end lost 2 bases, and 14 bases lay between the germline ends. Germline V gene lookup returns CDR1 ENHRY and CDR2 SYGVKD. The CDR3 runs to 16 residues. The CDR3 region has the DNA TGTGCCATCAGTGAGGCGACTACTTCTTCCACAGATACGCAGTATTTT. Protein product: CAISEATTSSTDTQYF.

The V gene is TRBV4-1, the J gene TRBJ1-2, with a weak D call TRBD1 (6 bases). CDR3 length: 18 residues. Germline values: CDR1 MGHRA, CDR2 YSYEKL. V shed 0 bases and J shed 4 bases, with 21 bases lying between them. CDR3 coding DNA: TGCGCCAGCAGCCAAGATCGGTTTGGGGGCGCTGGGAGCTATGGCTACACCTTC. Residues: CASSQDRFGGAGSYGYTF.

The chain joins TRBV27 to TRBJ1-5; 8 bases map to TRBD1. Germline CDR1 and CDR2: MNHEY and SMNVEV (reference sequence). The V and J ends lost 5 bases and 0 bases, in that order; junction bases with no gene match: 12. This CDR3 is built from 18 residues. The CDR3 sequence: CASSPDREGIYSNQPQHF. The CDR3 DNA follows: TGTGCCAGCAGTCCGGACAGGGAGGGGATTTATAGCAATCAGCCCCAGCATTTT.

The rearrangement uses TRBV19 and TRBJ2-7; D possibly uses TRBD1 or TRBD2 (5 bases each). The V gene's germline CDR1 is LNHDA and CDR2 SQIVND (reference sequence). CDR3 length: 14 amino acids. V lost 1 base, J lost 2 bases, and 9 bases lay in between. CDR3 protein: CASSIGDGPYEQYF. DNA for the CDR3: TGTGCCAGTAGTATAGGGGACGGGCCCTACGAGCAGTACTTC. Based on the CDR3 plus reference TRBV19 and TRBJ2-7, the full variable domain is DGGITQSPKYLFRKEGQNVTLSCEQNLNHDAMYWYRQDPGQGLRLIYYSQIVNDFQKGDIAEGYSVSREKKESFPLTVTSAQKNPTAFYLCASSIGDGPYEQYFGPGTRLTVT.

The sample holds one count of this clone. This CDR3 is CASSPEGSSNTEAFF. DNA for the CDR3: TGCGCCAGCAGCCCGGAGGGCAGCTCGAACACTGAAGCTTTCTTT. The J gene is TRBJ1-1, the V gene TRBV5-1; D unresolved. The V gene lost 4 bases and the J gene lost 1 base, with 14 bases spanning the gap. Germline-derived CDR1 and CDR2 are SGHRS and YFSETQ. The CDR3 loop spans 15 amino acids.

The J gene is TRBJ1-5, the V gene TRBV27, with a tentative D call TRBD1 (6 bases). CDR1 and CDR2 from the germline V gene are MNHEY and SMNVEV (reference sequence). The CDR3 loop spans 15 amino acids. Trimming left V 6 bases short and J 5 bases short, with 17 bases between. The CDR3 bases are TGTGCCAGCAGCATACACCGGGACAACCATCAGCCCCAGCATTTT. Residues: CASSIHRDNHQPQHF.

The chain is built from TRBV27 and TRBJ2-5, with TRBD2 identical over 8 bases. Germline lookup yields CDR1 MNHEY and CDR2 SMNVEV (reference sequence). CDR3 length equals 16 residues. The junction had 9 bases not matched to a gene; V was cut back by 5 bases and J by 1 base. CDR3 nucleotides: TGTGCCAGCAGTACAATTTGGAGCGGGGGCCAAGAGACCCAGTACTTC. It codes for CASSTIWSGGQETQYF.

The genes are TRBV5-1 and TRBJ2-7, with 7 bases identical to TRBD1. The length of the CDR3 is 14 residues. Trimming took 4 bases from V and 2 from J; bases not matched to a gene: 6. Looked up from germline, CDR1 is SGHRS and CDR2 is YFSETQ. The CDR3 spells CASSTGTEAYEQYF. CDR3 nucleotide sequence: TGCGCCAGCAGCACCGGGACAGAGGCCTACGAGCAGTACTTC. Full variable domain (missing parts from reference TRBV5-1 and TRBJ2-7): KAGVTQTPRYLIKTRGQQVTLSCSPISGHRSVSWYQQTPGQGLQFLFEYFSETQRNKGNFPGRFSGRQFSNSRSEMNVSTLELGDSALYLCASSTGTEAYEQYFGPGTRLTVT.

CDR3 nucleotide sequence: TGCGCCAGCAGCCAAGAAGATGGGAACACTGAAGCTTTCTTT. As protein: CASSQEDGNTEAFF. This chain links TRBV4-3 with TRBJ1-1; unclear D gene. CDR3 length equals 14 residues. Germline lookup yields CDR1 LGHNA and CDR2 YSLEER. The germline V and J ends were trimmed by 0 bases and 1 base, with 6 bases remaining between them.

V is TRBV11-2 and J is TRBJ2-7, with D perhaps TRBD2 (5 bases). CDR1 SGHAT and CDR2 FQNNGV come from the germline V gene. The V and J ends lost 7 bases and 0 bases respectively, with 19 bases between them. The length of the CDR3 is 16 residues. DNA of the CDR3: TGTGCCAGCAATGGTGGCGCGGGTCCCGTCTCCTACGAGCAGTACTTC. Protein sequence: CASNGGAGPVSYEQYF.

V usage is TRBV14 and J usage is TRBJ1-3; a possible D gene is TRBD1 (5 bases). CDR3 length: 17 residues. The germline gives CDR1 SGHDN, CDR2 FVKESK. V was cut by 0 bases and J by 0 bases, with 12 bases left in between. The CDR3 spells CASSQERDSRSGNTIYF. The CDR3 nucleotides are TGTGCCAGCAGCCAAGAACGGGACTCCCGCTCTGGAAACACCATATATTTT.

The genes are TRBV27 and TRBJ2-7; possibly TRBD2 for D (6 bases). The CDR3 has 14 residues. Germline CDR1 reads MNHEY; CDR2 reads SMNVEV (reference sequence). V lost 5 bases to trimming and J lost 5 bases, with 16 bases between them. DNA for the CDR3: TGTGCCAGCAGTCACCAGGGATCGGGGGACGAGCAGTACTTC. It translates to CASSHQGSGDEQYF.

The chain is built from TRBV19 and TRBJ1-5, with a tentative D call TRBD1 (5 bases). V was pared by 5 bases and J by 4 bases, with 27 bases between. The length of the CDR3 is 19 residues. Germline V gene data show CDR1 as LNHDA and CDR2 as SQIVND (reference sequence). CDR3 amino acids: CASSPDPGAGRVENQPQHF. In nucleotides, the CDR3 is TGTGCCAGTAGTCCCGACCCCGGGGCAGGGAGGGTTGAGAATCAGCCCCAGCATTTT.

J is TRBJ2-6 and V is TRBV5-6, with 7 nucleotides matching TRBD1. Germline CDR1 reads SGHDT; CDR2 reads YYEEEE. Trimming cost V 0 bases and J 0 bases; bases outside gene matches: 6. The CDR3 totals 18 residues. This chain's CDR3 is CASSLVWTGCSGANVLTF. CDR3 coding DNA: TGTGCCAGCAGCTTGGTGTGGACAGGATGCTCTGGGGCCAACGTCCTGACTTTC. The full variable domain, completed using reference TRBV5-6 and TRBJ2-6, is DAGVTQSPTHLIKTRGQQVTLRCSPKSGHDTVSWYQQALGQGPQFIFQYYEEEERQRGNFPDRFSGHQFPNYSSELNVNALLLGDSALYLCASSLVWTGCSGANVLTFGAGSRLTVL.